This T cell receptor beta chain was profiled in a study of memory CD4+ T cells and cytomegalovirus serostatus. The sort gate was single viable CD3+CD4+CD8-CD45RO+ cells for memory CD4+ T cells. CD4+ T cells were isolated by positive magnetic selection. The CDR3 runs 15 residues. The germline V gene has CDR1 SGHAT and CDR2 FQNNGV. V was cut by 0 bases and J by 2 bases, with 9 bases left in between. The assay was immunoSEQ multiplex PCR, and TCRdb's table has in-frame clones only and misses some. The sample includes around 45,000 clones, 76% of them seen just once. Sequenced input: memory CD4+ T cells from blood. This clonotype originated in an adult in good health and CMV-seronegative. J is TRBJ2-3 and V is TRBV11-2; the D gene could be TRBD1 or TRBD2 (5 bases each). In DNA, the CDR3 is TGTGCCAGCAGCTTAGATGGGACCTACACAGATACGCAGTATTTT. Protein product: CASSLDGTYTDTQYF.